This T cell receptor beta chain was captured in a study of CD8 T cells in ankylosing spondylitis. Overall study results and limits: A TCR beta motif of several highly homologous variants seemed to mark ankylosing spondylitis blood. It was reported that disease-linked clones were significantly enriched in matched ankylosing spondylitis synovial fluid. Peripheral blood samples showed relatively rare disease-linked clones, and these clones were CD8+. Reports of some motif variants in reactive arthritis synovial fluid and blood predate this one.

TCRdb independently ran MiXCR on the 5' RACE reads; one entry per CDR3 protein. This table has about 700,000 distinct CDR3 sequences, roughly 20% appearing once. The germline CDR1 and CDR2 sequences are DFQATT and SNEGSKA (reference sequence). V was pared by 6 bases and J by 5 bases, with 7 bases between. The CDR3 has 10 amino acids. A remark on this clonotype: As yet, its antigen is unknown.

The sequence derives from a male donor with ankylosing spondylitis. The chain combines TRBV20-1 with TRBJ1-1, with D uncertain. The specimen was blood, either unsorted or a sorted T cell fraction (not recorded which). The CDR3 region is CSARRTEAFF. In nucleotides, the CDR3 is TGCAGTGCCCGAAGGACTGAAGCTTTCTTT.